Below, 10 T cell receptor beta chains from the same sample are listed, as sequenced in a study of blood T cells in healthy people across ages. A second PCR of 7 to 11 cycles used a sample-barcoded 5' primer and a J-beta primer mix. TCRdb processed the 5' RACE reads anew with MiXCR; each CDR3 protein has one entry. The sample shows hundreds of thousands of distinct CDR3 sequences, 35% to 40% of them seen only once. The sample comprised blood. Receptors originate from a man aged 18 to 35 in good health.

The chain recombines TRBV12-3 or TRBV12-4 with TRBJ1-5, with D perhaps matching TRBD1 (6 bases). The CDR3 spans 15 residues. V dropped 6 bases and J dropped 2 bases, with 14 bases sitting between them. The CDR3 region has the DNA TGTGCCAGCAGGGCAACAGGGTCGGGCAATCAGCCCCAGCATTTT. It codes for CASRATGSGNQPQHF.

J is TRBJ2-7 and V is TRBV7-2; no clear D. The CDR3 runs 19 residues. With 2 bases removed from V and 0 bases from J, the gap between germline ends came to 23 bases. Germline CDR1 is SGHTA and CDR2 is FQGNSA. The CDR3 here is CASSLLTQLITRPSYEQYF. CDR3 bases: TGTGCCAGCAGCTTACTTACCCAACTGATAACAAGACCCTCCTACGAGCAGTACTTC. Full variable domain (remainder filled in from reference TRBV7-2 and TRBJ2-7): GAGVSQSPSNKVTEKGKDVELRCDPISGHTALYWYRQSLGQGLEFLIYFQGNSAPDKSGLPSDRFSAERTGGSVSTLTIQRTQQEDSAVYLCASSLLTQLITRPSYEQYFGPGTRLTVT.

This chain uses TRBV4-3 with TRBJ2-4; a weak D match, TRBD2 (5 bases). Germline V lookup: CDR1 LGHNA, CDR2 YSLEER. The CDR3 covers 16 residues. The ends were cut back, 1 base at V and 1 base at J, with 11 bases in the middle. CDR3 nucleotide sequence: TGCGCCAGCAGCCAAGTCCGGGGTGCGGCCAAAAACATTCAGTACTTC. Translated: CASSQVRGAAKNIQYF.

The chain combines TRBV11-2 with TRBJ2-6, with D hard to call. The CDR3 has 15 residues. The germline V gene encodes CDR1 SGHAT and CDR2 FQNNGV. The ends were cut back, 3 bases at V and 4 bases at J, with 10 bases in the middle. CDR3 bases: TGTGCCAGCAGCTTTTTCGGAAGGGGGGCCAACGTCCTGACTTTC. Translation gives CASSFFGRGANVLTF.

This chain joins TRBV7-9 and TRBJ2-5, with D possibly being TRBD2 (6 bases). This CDR3 comprises 14 residues. V dropped 4 bases and J dropped 6 bases, with 15 bases sitting between them. CDR1 SEHNR and CDR2 FQNEAQ come from the germline V gene (reference sequence). The CDR3 bases are TGTGCCAGCAGCTGGCCGGCGGGAAGGAAGACCCAGTACTTC. The encoded protein is CASSWPAGRKTQYF.

In this sample, this clonotype turned up a few times. The CDR3 loop reads CASSLIGNGDTQYF. The DNA for the CDR3 is TGTGCCAGCAGCTTGATAGGGAACGGGGATACGCAGTATTTT. This rearrangement joins TRBV7-8 to TRBJ2-3; no clear D. This CDR3 has 14 amino acids. V was trimmed by 3 bases and J by 6 bases, leaving 13 bases between them. Germline CDR1 and CDR2: SGHVS and FQNEAQ.

There are many counts of this clonotype. The J gene is TRBJ2-7, the V gene TRBV4-2; D possibly corresponds to TRBD1 (6 bases). With 0 bases removed from V and 6 bases from J, the gap between germline ends came to 12 bases. Germline V gene sequence: CDR1 LGHNA, CDR2 YNFKEQ. CDR3 length equals 14 residues. In nucleotides, the CDR3 is TGTGCCAGCAGCCAAGATCCAGGGGCTCGCGAGCAGTACTTC. Protein sequence: CASSQDPGAREQYF.

At least ten counts were recorded for this clonotype. The chain combines TRBV4-2 with TRBJ2-1; the D is unclear. Trimming took off 0 bases at V and 2 bases at J, with 8 bases between the two ends. There are 15 residues in the CDR3. Germline CDR1 LGHNA, CDR2 YNFKEQ. CDR3 DNA sequence: TGTGCCAGCAGCCAAGAGGGTTCCCCCTACAATGAGCAGTTCTTC. This gives the protein CASSQEGSPYNEQFF.

This clonotype was picked up many times. This sequence joins TRBV7-2 and TRBJ2-3, with D unresolved. This CDR3 is built from 15 residues. Trimming shortened V by 1 base and J by 2 bases, and 10 bases separated the two germline ends. Germline V gives CDR1 SGHTA, CDR2 FQGNSA. The DNA for the CDR3 is TGTGCCAGCAGCTTAGATCGGGCTAACACAGATACGCAGTATTTT. This encodes CASSLDRANTDTQYF.

The chain employs TRBV9 and TRBJ1-1, with a possible D match to TRBD1 (5 bases). V lost 4 bases, J lost 3 bases, and 13 bases lay in between. CDR1 is SGDLS and CDR2 is YYNGEE in the germline V gene. The CDR3 length is 14 residues. Here the CDR3 DNA reads TGTGCCAGCAGCCCGGCGGGGGAGGACACTGAAGCTTTCTTT. Translating gives CASSPAGEDTEAFF.